This is a list of T cell receptor beta chains from one sample in a study of sequential checkpoint blockade in melanoma. Profiling relied on immunoSEQ multiplex PCR, and the TCRdb table lists in-frame clones only, not all of them. The data hold about 12,000 clones, with approximately 83% observed a single time. The sequences come from CD8+ T cells sorted from blood (inferred from file names), collected from a patient given nivolumab and ipilimumab in sequence. These receptors were obtained from a human donor with melanoma. CDR3s include the opening cysteine and the closing phenylalanine or tryptophan. The D gene is left open where the match is weak. Where a row states a size, it is once, few, many or the class of an expanded clone; other rows omit it.

. TRBD1 TRBJ2-7 TRBV28 TGTGCCAGCAGAGGACCGGGACAGGGAATCTACGAGCAGTACTTC CASRGPGQGIYEQYF
. TRBD1 TRBJ1-2 TRBV28 TGTGCCAGCAGTTTGGACAGGGGAACCGGCTACACCTTC CASSLDRGTGYTF
few . TRBJ1-2 TRBV21-1 TGTGCCAGCAGCAAAGAGGAGCGGACGTTGAGTAACTATGGCTACACCTTC CASSKEERTLSNYGYTF
. TRBD2 TRBJ2-7 TRBV9 TGTGCCAGCAGCGTAGGGGAGGGCTACTACGAGCAGTACTTC CASSVGEGYYEQYF
. . TRBJ2-1 TRBV12-5 TGTGCTAGTGCCCCGCTTAGCTCGTGGGAGCAGTTCTTC CASAPLSSWEQFF
. TRBD1 TRBJ1-4 TRBV10-1 TGCGCCAGCAGTGAGTCGACGACAGGGGCGGCAAAACTGTTTTTT CASSESTTGAAKLFF
few . TRBJ2-5 TRBV6-1 TGTGCCAGCAGTGAGGGGTGGAGGGACCAAGAGACCCAGTACTTC CASSEGWRDQETQYF
. TRBD1 TRBJ1-1 TRBV2 TGTGCCAGCAGTTCCGGGACAGGGGTGATGAACACTGAAGCTTTCTTT CASSSGTGVMNTEAFF
. TRBD1 TRBJ1-1 TRBV7-8 TGTGCCAGCAGCCCGACAGGGTACACTGAAGCTTTCTTT CASSPTGYTEAFF
once . TRBJ1-1 TRBV7-2 TGTGCCAGCAGCTTAGCGGGCAGACTGAACACTGAAGCTTTCTTT CASSLAGRLNTEAFF
. . TRBJ1-1 TRBV29-1 TGCAGCGTGCCGGGAGGGGAAGCTTTCTTT CSVPGGEAFF
. . TRBJ1-4 TRBV7-6 TGTGCCAGCAGCTCCTCGGGACATAATGAAAAACTGTTTTTT CASSSSGHNEKLFF
. TRBD2 TRBJ2-2 TRBV19 TGTGCCAGTAGTGGAGTAGCGGGGGGGCCCGGGGAGCTGTTTTTT CASSGVAGGPGELFF
. TRBD1 TRBJ1-1 TRBV7-9 TGTGCCAGCAGCCCAACGGGGACAGGGGGCGAAGCTTTCTTT CASSPTGTGGEAFF
once TRBD1 TRBJ2-5 TRBV28 TGTGCCAGCCTTATCCCGGGACAGGGGGCGGGGGAGCAGTACTTC CASLIPGQGAGEQYF
. TRBD1 TRBJ2-7 TRBV6-1 TGTGCCAGCAGCCCGGGACAGGGATCCTACGAGCAGTACTTC CASSPGQGSYEQYF
. . TRBJ2-2 TRBV19 TGTGCCAGTAGTATAGGTTATGAGGGTTTGTATGCCGGGGAGCTGTTTTTT CASSIGYEGLYAGELFF
. TRBD1 TRBJ1-3 TRBV4-2 TGTGCCAGCAGCCGGAAAATCTGGACAGGGAGCTCTGGAAACACCATATATTTT CASSRKIWTGSSGNTIYF
. TRBD2 TRBJ2-3 TRBV7-8 TGTGCCAGCAGCCCTACCCCGGGACTAGGAACAGATACGCAGTATTTT CASSPTPGLGTDTQYF
. . TRBJ2-1 TRBV5-1 TGCGCCAGCAGCACCGACTCGTGGGATGAGCAGTTCTTC CASSTDSWDEQFF
. . TRBJ2-1 TRBV27 TGTGCCAGCAGAGACAGCAATGAGCAGTTCTTC CASRDSNEQFF
. . TRBJ2-1 TRBV6-5 TGTGCCAGCAGTTACTCACAGGTTCCGCCCTACAATGAGCAGTTCTTC CASSYSQVPPYNEQFF
few . TRBJ1-4 TRBV19 TGTGCCAGTAGTATGGGCTGGGGCGCGGGAGGTGAAAAACTGTTTTTT CASSMGWGAGGEKLFF
. . TRBJ2-3 TRBV15 TGTGCCACCAGCAGCTTCACAGGAGATACGCAGTATTTT CATSSFTGDTQYF
. . TRBJ1-1 TRBV7-8 TGTGCCAGCAGCTTAGAGGGGTCGAGGAACACTGAAGCTTTCTTT CASSLEGSRNTEAFF
. TRBD1 TRBJ2-2 TRBV7-9 TGTGCCAGCAGCTTAGCGCGAGTACAGGGGGCCGGGGAGCTGTTTTTT CASSLARVQGAGELFF
. TRBD2 TRBJ2-7 TRBV4-1 TGCGCCAGCAGCCCCGGGGGGACTTCCTACGAGCAGTACTTC CASSPGGTSYEQYF
. TRBD1 TRBJ2-7 TRBV9 TGTGCCAGCAGCGTGGCCGGGACAGGGGGTAGCGAGCAGTACTTC CASSVAGTGGSEQYF
. . TRBJ2-5 TRBV15 TGTGCCACCAGCAGAGATCGATATGGCCATGAAGAGACCCAGTACTTC CATSRDRYGHEETQYF
. TRBD1 TRBJ2-7 TRBV4-3 TGCGCCAGCAGCCCGGCCTCAGGGGGAGCGCAGGGGTACTACGAGCAGTACTTC CASSPASGGAQGYYEQYF
. . TRBJ2-7 TRBV19 TGTGCCAGTAGTATAGGATACGAGCAGTACTTC CASSIGYEQYF
. TRBD1 TRBJ1-6 TRBV27 TGTGCCAGCAGTTCCCGGGACAGACTCAGCTCCTATAATTCACCCCTCCACTTT CASSSRDRLSSYNSPLHF
. . TRBJ1-2 TRBV2 TGTGCCGAACCCGAACGGCGGGACTATGGCTACACCTTC CAEPERRDYGYTF
once TRBD1 TRBJ2-5 TRBV7-9 TGTGCCAGCAGCGAACGCCAGGACAGGCCCGGCGGAGAGACCCAGTACTTC CASSERQDRPGGETQYF
. TRBD1 TRBJ2-1 TRBV13 TGTGCCAGCAGATTTACAGGGGGCTCCTACAATGAGCAGTTCTTC CASRFTGGSYNEQFF
few . TRBJ2-5 TRBV5-5 TGTGCCAGCAGCTTGCGCAGGGTTGGCGAGACCCAGTACTTC CASSLRRVGETQYF
. . TRBJ1-5 TRBV28 TGTGCCAGCAGCCAAGACATACCAGGGGCCTCGAGGGAAAATCAGCCCCAGCATTTT CASSQDIPGASRENQPQHF
few TRBD1 TRBJ1-3 TRBV13 TGTGCCAGCAGCTCGCCTACAGGGGCTTCGGGAAACACCATATATTTT CASSSPTGASGNTIYF
. . TRBJ2-4 TRBV9 TGTGCCAGCAGCGTAGTGGGGGGTACCAAAAACATTCAGTACTTC CASSVVGGTKNIQYF
hyperexpanded . TRBJ1-1 TRBV5-8 TGTGCCAGCAGCTACTCGACTATAACAGGGATGGGCACTGAAGCTTTCTTT CASSYSTITGMGTEAFF
. TRBD1 TRBJ2-7 TRBV6-1 TGTGCCAGCACGGGACAGGGGGCGCGTTACGAGCAGTACTTC CASTGQGARYEQYF
few TRBD1 TRBJ2-3 TRBV29-1 TGCAGCGTTGAAGGTCCCTTGACGAGGACAGGAGCCCGAGATACGCAGTATTTT CSVEGPLTRTGARDTQYF
. . TRBJ2-7 TRBV7-7 TGTGCTAGCAGCTCGTACCCGGGAAGCTACGAGCAGTACTTC CASSSYPGSYEQYF
. TRBD1 TRBJ1-1 TRBV27 TGTGCCAGCACCTCGACAGGGATGAGCACTGAAGCTTTCTTT CASTSTGMSTEAFF
. . TRBJ2-5 TRBV10-2 TGCGCCAGCAGTAGAGCCCCGGGCCCGATGGGAGTGGTAGAGACCCAGTACTTC CASSRAPGPMGVVETQYF
. . TRBJ2-7 TRBV4-3 TGCGCCAGCAGCCAAGTGGTAGGGCAGGGCGAGCAGTACTTC CASSQVVGQGEQYF
. . TRBJ1-1 TRBV5-8 TGTGCCAGCAGCCGGGAAGCTTTCTTT CASSREAFF